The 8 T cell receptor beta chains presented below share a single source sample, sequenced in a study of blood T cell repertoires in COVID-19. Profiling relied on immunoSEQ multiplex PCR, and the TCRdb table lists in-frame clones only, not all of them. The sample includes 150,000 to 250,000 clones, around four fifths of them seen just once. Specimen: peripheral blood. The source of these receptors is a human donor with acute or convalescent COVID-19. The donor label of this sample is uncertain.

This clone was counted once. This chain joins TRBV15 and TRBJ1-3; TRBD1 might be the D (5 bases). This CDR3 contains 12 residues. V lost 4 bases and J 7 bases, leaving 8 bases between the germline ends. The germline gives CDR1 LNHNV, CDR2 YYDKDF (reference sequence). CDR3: CATSTTVNTIYF. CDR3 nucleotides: TGTGCCACCAGCACGACAGTTAACACCATATATTTT.

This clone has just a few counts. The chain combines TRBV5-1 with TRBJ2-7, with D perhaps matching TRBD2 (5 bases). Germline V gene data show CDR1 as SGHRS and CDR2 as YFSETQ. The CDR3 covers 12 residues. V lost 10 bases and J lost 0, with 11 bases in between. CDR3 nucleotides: TGCGCCTCCGGGGAGACCTCCTACGAGCAGTACTTC. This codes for CASGETSYEQYF.

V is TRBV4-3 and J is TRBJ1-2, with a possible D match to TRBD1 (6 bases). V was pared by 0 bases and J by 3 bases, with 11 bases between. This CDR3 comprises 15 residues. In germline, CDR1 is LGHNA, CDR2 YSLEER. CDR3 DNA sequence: TGCGCCAGCAGCCAAGACTACAGGGTTGACTATGGCTACACCTTC. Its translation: CASSQDYRVDYGYTF.

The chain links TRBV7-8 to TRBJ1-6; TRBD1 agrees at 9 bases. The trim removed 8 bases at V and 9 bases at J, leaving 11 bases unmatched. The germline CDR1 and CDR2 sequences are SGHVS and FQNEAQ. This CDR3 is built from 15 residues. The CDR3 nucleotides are TGTGCCAGCTCACCGCGGGACAGGGTAGTTTCACCCCTCCACTTT. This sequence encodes CASSPRDRVVSPLHF.

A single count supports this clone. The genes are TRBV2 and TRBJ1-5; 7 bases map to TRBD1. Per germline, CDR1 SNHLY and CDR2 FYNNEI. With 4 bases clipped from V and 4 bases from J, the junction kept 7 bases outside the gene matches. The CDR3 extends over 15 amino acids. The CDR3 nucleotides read TGTGCCAGCAGTGGGACAGGCGCTACTAATCAGCCCCAGCATTTT. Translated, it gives CASSGTGATNQPQHF. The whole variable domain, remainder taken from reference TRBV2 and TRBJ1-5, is EPEVTQTPSHQVTQMGQEVILRCVPISNHLYFYWYRQILGQKVEFLVSFYNNEISEKSEIFDDQFSVERPDGSNFTLKIRSTKLEDSAMYFCASSGTGATNQPQHFGDGTRLSIL.

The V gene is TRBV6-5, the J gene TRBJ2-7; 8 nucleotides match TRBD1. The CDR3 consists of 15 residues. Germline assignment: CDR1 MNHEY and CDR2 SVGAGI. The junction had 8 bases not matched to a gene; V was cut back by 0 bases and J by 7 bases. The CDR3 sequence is CASSYSVQGGSEQYF. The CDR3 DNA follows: TGTGCCAGCAGTTACTCGGTACAGGGGGGTTCGGAGCAGTACTTC.

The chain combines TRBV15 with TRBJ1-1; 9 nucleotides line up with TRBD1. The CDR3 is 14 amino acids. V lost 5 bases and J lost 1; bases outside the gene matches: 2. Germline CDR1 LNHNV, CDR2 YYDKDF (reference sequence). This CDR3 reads CATSRGQGNTEAFF. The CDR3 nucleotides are TGTGCCACCAGCCGGGGACAGGGGAACACTGAAGCTTTCTTT.

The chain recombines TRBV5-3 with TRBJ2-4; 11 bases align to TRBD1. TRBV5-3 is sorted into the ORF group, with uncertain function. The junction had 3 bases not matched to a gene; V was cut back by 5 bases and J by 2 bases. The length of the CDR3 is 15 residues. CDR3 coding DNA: TGTGCCAGAAGGACGGACAGGGGGCCCAAAAACATTCAGTACTTC. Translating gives CARRTDRGPKNIQYF.